Listed below are T cell receptor beta chains from one sample, sequenced in a study of radiotherapy plus CTLA-4 blockade in lung cancer. Libraries were prepared by immunoSEQ multiplex PCR; TCRdb keeps only in-frame clonotypes and omits some of them. The table records 42,000 or so clones, 75% to 80% of them present only once. The sequences come from peripheral blood, collected from a patient treated with radiotherapy plus ipilimumab. The receptor source for this set is a human donor with non-small cell lung cancer that progressed on radiotherapy plus ipilimumab. CDR3s include the opening cysteine and the closing phenylalanine or tryptophan. A D gene is named only where the DNA matches it firmly. The size of a clone is reported for some rows only, either as once, few or many, or as a class for expanded clones.

v_gene	abundance	j_gene	d_gene	CDR3nt	CDR3aa
TRBV27	.	TRBJ2-5	.	TGTGCCAGCAGTTCTCTGACAGGATTCGGGCGGACCCAGTACTTC	CASSSLTGFGRTQYF
TRBV6-5	few	TRBJ1-6	.	TGTGCCAGCAGAACGCCGGGATATAATTCACCCCTCCACTTT	CASRTPGYNSPLHF
TRBV14	.	TRBJ2-1	.	TGTGCCAGCAGGAAAATCCCCGGGGGCAATGAGCAGTTCTTC	CASRKIPGGNEQFF
TRBV19	.	TRBJ1-4	TRBD1	TGTGCCAGTAGTACGAGGGGGCTCGGAGAAAAACTGTTTTTT	CASSTRGLGEKLFF
TRBV6-5	few	TRBJ2-7	.	TGTGCCAGCAGTTACATGGGGGGTGAGCAGTACTTC	CASSYMGGEQYF
TRBV5-1	.	TRBJ2-3	TRBD2	TGCGCCAGCAGGTATTCTAGCGGGGGGCCTACAGATACGCAGTATTTT	CASRYSSGGPTDTQYF
TRBV11-3	.	TRBJ2-7	.	TGTGCCAGCAGCACGACAGGAACCTACGAGCAGTACTTC	CASSTTGTYEQYF
TRBV7-3	.	TRBJ2-1	TRBD2	TGTGCCAGCAGCCCGTCGGGGGGTGAACACAATGAGCAGTTCTTC	CASSPSGGEHNEQFF
TRBV11-3	.	TRBJ2-5	TRBD1	TGTGCCAGCAGCTCAGGGGGCGGTTACGAGACCCAGTACTTC	CASSSGGGYETQYF
TRBV6-5	.	TRBJ1-3	.	TGTGCCAGCAGTTTAACCCAGGGGACTGGAAACACCATATATTTT	CASSLTQGTGNTIYF
TRBV6-1	.	TRBJ2-5	.	TGTGCCAGCACTCCCGGGCTAGCATTCGCGACCCAGTACTTC	CASTPGLAFATQYF
TRBV19	.	TRBJ2-1	TRBD2	TGTGCCAGTAGTAAGACTAGCGGGGAGATCAATGAGCAGTTCTTC	CASSKTSGEINEQFF
TRBV5-4	.	TRBJ2-7	.	TGTGCCAGCAGCACCGACAGATTTCCGACCTACGAGCAGTACTTC	CASSTDRFPTYEQYF
TRBV9	.	TRBJ2-3	TRBD2	TGTGCCAGCAGCACCTTCGCAGCGGGGGGACCGAATACGCAGTATTTT	CASSTFAAGGPNTQYF
TRBV27	.	TRBJ1-2	.	TGTGCCAGCAGGCGGGACGGCCTTAACTATGGCTACACCTTC	CASRRDGLNYGYTF
TRBV19	.	TRBJ2-5	TRBD1	TGTGCCACACGACCGAAAGGGGGCGGAGGAGAGACCCAGTACTTC	CATRPKGGGGETQYF
TRBV7-9	.	TRBJ2-2	TRBD1	TGTGCCAGCAGCCCAATCCGCCCGACAGGGGCGAACACCGGGGAGCTGTTTTTT	CASSPIRPTGANTGELFF
TRBV29-1	.	TRBJ2-7	.	TGCAGCGTTTGGCAGGGGAGCTCCTACGAGCAGTACTTC	CSVWQGSSYEQYF
TRBV7-9	few	TRBJ2-3	TRBD1	TGTGCCAGCAGCTCGTCCAGGACAGGGCTCGGCACAGATACGCAGTATTTT	CASSSSRTGLGTDTQYF
TRBV5-4	once	TRBJ2-3	TRBD2	TGTGCCAGCAGCTTGGGCGGGGGGGGAACAGATACGCAGTATTTT	CASSLGGGGTDTQYF
TRBV2	.	TRBJ1-5	TRBD1	TGTGCCAGCAGCCCGGGACAGGGGAGCCAGCCCCAGCATTTT	CASSPGQGSQPQHF
TRBV5-1	few	TRBJ2-7	TRBD2	TGCGCCAGCAGCTTCGATTTAGCGGGGGCCAGCACCGAGCAGTACTTC	CASSFDLAGASTEQYF
TRBV6-6	.	TRBJ1-1	TRBD1	TGTGCCAGCGGGGGACAGATGAACACTGAAGCTTTCTTT	CASGGQMNTEAFF
TRBV5-1	.	TRBJ1-2	TRBD1	TGCGCCAGCAGCCCGGGACAGGGGGCAAACTATGGCTACACCTTC	CASSPGQGANYGYTF